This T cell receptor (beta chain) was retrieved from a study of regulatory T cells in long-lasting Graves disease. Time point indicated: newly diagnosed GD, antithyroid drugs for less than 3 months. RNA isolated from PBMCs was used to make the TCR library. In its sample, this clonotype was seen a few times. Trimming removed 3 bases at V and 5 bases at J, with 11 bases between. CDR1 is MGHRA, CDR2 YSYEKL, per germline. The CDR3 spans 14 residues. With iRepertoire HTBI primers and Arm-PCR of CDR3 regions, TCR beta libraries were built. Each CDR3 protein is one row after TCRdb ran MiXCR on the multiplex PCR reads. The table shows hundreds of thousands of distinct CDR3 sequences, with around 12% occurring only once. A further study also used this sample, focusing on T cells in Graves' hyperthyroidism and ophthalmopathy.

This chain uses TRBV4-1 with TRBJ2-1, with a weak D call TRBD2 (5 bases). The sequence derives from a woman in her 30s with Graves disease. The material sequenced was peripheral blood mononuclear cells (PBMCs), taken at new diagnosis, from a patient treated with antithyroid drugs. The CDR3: CASSHGWRNNEQFF. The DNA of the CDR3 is TGCGCCAGCAGCCACGGGTGGAGGAACAATGAGCAGTTCTTC.